The 26 T cell receptor beta chains presented below share a single source sample, sequenced in a study of shared clonotypes between healthy human individuals. Libraries were prepared by immunoSEQ multiplex PCR; TCRdb keeps only in-frame clonotypes and omits some of them. The table includes roughly 1,000,000 clones, about 80% detected once. Sequences were obtained from memory CD4+ T cells from PBMCs. The subset was: CD45RA-negative fraction. The receptors were gathered from a man younger than 35 in good health. Some clones in this sample may be carry-over from other donors' samples.

This chain uses TRBV5-4 with TRBJ2-5; possible D gene TRBD2, 6 bases. Trimming removed 0 bases at V and 9 bases at J, with 12 bases between. This CDR3 spans 13 amino acids. CDR1 and CDR2 (germline): SGHNT, YYREEE (reference sequence). The CDR3 sequence: CASSLDFPGAQYF. The CDR3 coding sequence is TGTGCCAGCAGCTTGGACTTTCCGGGGGCCCAGTACTTC.

The V call is TRBV6-6, the J call TRBJ1-1, with 8 bases fitting TRBD1. The CDR3 has 16 residues. The ends lost 2 bases at V and 4 bases at J; junction bases unmatched: 9. Per germline, CDR1 MNHNY and CDR2 SVGAGI (reference sequence). The CDR3 sequence is CASSYTGRGLFTEAFF. The DNA for the CDR3 is TGTGCCAGCAGTTACACGGGCAGGGGGCTGTTCACTGAAGCTTTCTTT.

The chain employs TRBV5-1 and TRBJ1-2; unclear D gene. The CDR3 consists of 13 residues. CDR1 SGHRS and CDR2 YFSETQ come from the germline V gene. Trimming pared 7 bases from V and 5 bases from J, leaving 15 bases between. The CDR3 region is CASSPGSPYGYTF. CDR3 nucleotides: TGCGCCAGCTCCCCGGGGTCCCCTTATGGCTACACCTTC.

The genes are TRBV2 and TRBJ2-7; 10 positions match TRBD2. This CDR3 has 15 amino acids. Germline V gene data show CDR1 as SNHLY and CDR2 as FYNNEI. V shed 6 bases and J 4 bases; nucleotides not matched to a gene: 9. The CDR3 protein is CASSPSAGGRYEQYF. The CDR3 DNA sequence: TGTGCCAGCAGCCCCTCAGCGGGAGGGCGGTACGAGCAGTACTTC.

This clone was seen only a few times. V usage is TRBV7-2 and J usage is TRBJ2-3; 14 nucleotides align to TRBD2. Per germline, CDR1 SGHTA and CDR2 FQGNSA. The CDR3 runs to 16 residues. J was trimmed by 5 bases and V by 5 bases; bases with no gene match: 6. The CDR3 coding sequence is TGTGCCAGCAGCAAAACCGGGACTAGCGGGGGAGATACGCAGTATTTT. It yields the protein CASSKTGTSGGDTQYF. Using reference TRBV7-2 and TRBJ2-3 for the parts outside the CDR3, the full variable domain is GAGVSQSPSNKVTEKGKDVELRCDPISGHTALYWYRQSLGQGLEFLIYFQGNSAPDKSGLPSDRFSAERTGGSVSTLTIQRTQQEDSAVYLCASSKTGTSGGDTQYFGPGTRLTVL.

The J gene is TRBJ2-3, the V gene TRBV5-1; D possibly corresponds to TRBD2 (6 bases). The CDR3 runs to 15 residues. Germline V gene sequence: CDR1 SGHRS, CDR2 YFSETQ. Between the trimmed V and J ends, which lost 3 bases and 1 base, there was a span of 12 bases. The DNA of the CDR3 is TGCGCCAGCAGCTCCACGGGGGTGGGCACAGATACGCAGTATTTT. This codes for CASSSTGVGTDTQYF.

This clone was seen just once. The chain joins TRBV5-5 to TRBJ1-2, with a weak D call TRBD1 (6 bases). The V gene lost 2 bases and the J gene lost 8 bases, with 19 bases spanning the gap. The CDR3 runs 15 residues. CDR1 SGHKS and CDR2 YYEKEE come from the germline V gene (reference sequence). The CDR3 nucleotides are TGTGCCAGCAGCTTCCAGCCGACAGACAGGCGCGGCTACACCTTC. Amino acid sequence: CASSFQPTDRRGYTF.

The J gene is TRBJ2-2, the V gene TRBV27, with D unclear. V gave up 3 bases and J gave up 7 bases, with 6 bases separating them. CDR3 length: 12 amino acids. The V gene's germline CDR1 is MNHEY and CDR2 SMNVEV (reference sequence). The CDR3 is CASSLLHGELFF. Written as DNA, the CDR3 is TGTGCCAGCAGTTTGTTACACGGGGAGCTGTTTTTT.

This chain joins TRBV5-4 and TRBJ1-2; D ambiguous. Trimming pared 0 bases from V and 8 bases from J, leaving 8 bases between. Germline values: CDR1 SGHNT, CDR2 YYREEE (reference sequence). The CDR3 has 12 residues. The CDR3 DNA follows: TGTGCCAGCAGCTTGGAACAGCGGGGCTACACCTTC. Translating gives CASSLEQRGYTF.

Here the CDR3 DNA reads TGTGCCAGCAGCCAAAGACAGATCTATGGCTACACCTTC. Protein product: CASSQRQIYGYTF. This rearrangement joins TRBV7-8 to TRBJ1-2; D may be TRBD1 (5 bases). The CDR3 is made up of 13 amino acids. Trimming pared 5 bases from V and 4 bases from J, leaving 11 bases between. Germline CDR1 reads SGHVS; CDR2 reads FQNEAQ.

The genes are TRBV6-5 and TRBJ1-2; 7 bases agree with TRBD1. CDR1 MNHEY and CDR2 SVGAGI come from the germline V gene. This CDR3 contains 12 residues. The V gene end was trimmed by 6 bases and the J gene end by 5 bases; junction bases not matched to a gene: 3. The CDR3: CASRDRRYGYTF. The CDR3, as DNA: TGTGCCAGCAGGGACAGGCGGTATGGCTACACCTTC.

The chain carries TRBV6-5 and TRBJ2-7; no definite D call. V lost 5 bases, J lost 0 bases, and 8 bases lay in between. The V gene's germline CDR1 is MNHEY and CDR2 SVGAGI. This CDR3 has 13 residues. CDR3 nucleotides: TGTGCCAGCAGTATGGGTTCCTCCTACGAGCAGTACTTC. It encodes CASSMGSSYEQYF.

V and J are TRBV30 and TRBJ2-4, with D unclear. V dropped 0 bases and J dropped 0 bases, with 9 bases sitting between them. CDR3 length: 15 amino acids. Germline CDR1 and CDR2: GTSNPN and SVGIG (reference sequence). In DNA, the CDR3 is TGTGCCTGGAGTGTAAACAGACTAGCCAAAAACATTCAGTACTTC. Translating gives CAWSVNRLAKNIQYF.

This chain joins TRBV2 and TRBJ2-1; D is unresolved. The CDR3 totals 12 residues. Trimming took off 7 bases at V and 9 bases at J, with 13 bases between the two ends. Germline V lookup: CDR1 SNHLY, CDR2 FYNNEI. The CDR3 loop reads CASTPLSSEQFF. CDR3 DNA: TGTGCCAGCACACCCCTGTCCAGTGAGCAGTTCTTC. The full variable domain, completed using reference TRBV2 and TRBJ2-1, is EPEVTQTPSHQVTQMGQEVILRCVPISNHLYFYWYRQILGQKVEFLVSFYNNEISEKSEIFDDQFSVERPDGSNFTLKIRSTKLEDSAMYFCASTPLSSEQFFGPGTRLTVL.

The chain couples TRBV5-1 to TRBJ1-1, with D possibly TRBD1 on 6 matching bases. The CDR3 totals 14 residues. Trimming took 5 bases from V and 3 from J, leaving 14 bases between them. Germline CDR1 is SGHRS and CDR2 is YFSETQ. CDR3 residues: CASRRSGVDTEAFF. Here the CDR3 DNA reads TGCGCCAGCAGGCGGTCAGGGGTGGACACTGAAGCTTTCTTT.

V gene TRBV27 combines with J gene TRBJ1-5; D is perhaps TRBD1 (6 bases). Germline lookup yields CDR1 MNHEY and CDR2 SMNVEV (reference sequence). The CDR3 consists of 16 residues. V was cut by 5 bases and J by 0 bases, with 14 bases left in between. CDR3: CASSALGQTSNQPQHF. CDR3 nucleotides: TGTGCCAGCAGTGCCCTCGGACAGACTAGCAATCAGCCCCAGCATTTT.

J is TRBJ2-7 and V is TRBV6-1; TRBD2 agrees at 7 bases. Per the germline V gene, CDR1 is MNHNS and CDR2 is SASEGT. The J segment lost 2 bases and the V segment lost 7 bases, leaving 8 bases of the junction unmatched. The CDR3 contains 14 residues. The CDR3 bases are TGTGCCAGCAAGCGGGACTTCGAGGCCTACGAGCAGTACTTC. Translating gives CASKRDFEAYEQYF.

The rearrangement uses TRBV11-1 and TRBJ2-5; 12 bases line up with TRBD1. The junction had 7 bases not matched to a gene; V was cut back by 3 bases and J by 5 bases. Germline V CDR1 and CDR2: SGHAT, FQDESV (reference sequence). The CDR3 is 16 amino acids. The CDR3 DNA is TGTGCCAGCAGCTTTTCTGGGACAGGGGGCTGGGAGACCCAGTACTTC. Protein product: CASSFSGTGGWETQYF.

This chain links TRBV6-5 with TRBJ2-1; the match to TRBD2 covers 14 bases. Germline V CDR1 and CDR2: MNHEY, SVGAGI. The junction had 4 bases not matched to a gene; V was cut back by 6 bases and J by 6 bases. The CDR3 totals 15 residues. The CDR3 sequence is CASSTGLAGGNEQFF. In DNA form, the CDR3 reads TGTGCCAGCAGCACTGGACTAGCGGGAGGCAATGAGCAGTTCTTC.

This rearrangement joins TRBV5-4 to TRBJ1-2, with 9 positions matching TRBD1. Germline CDR1 SGHNT, CDR2 YYREEE (reference sequence). Losses at the gene ends were 4 bases for V and 8 bases for J; bases not matched to a gene: 6. The CDR3 consists of 13 residues. CDR3 bases: TGTGCCAGCAGCATACAGGGGGCGCGGGGCTACACCTTC. As protein: CASSIQGARGYTF.

This clone was counted once. The likely explanation is a read error, given a far larger clone one base away. The conserved closing phenylalanine or tryptophan is absent in this CDR3, likely reflecting a read error. The rearrangement links TRBV5-8 to TRBJ1-5; D perhaps matches TRBD1 (5 bases). Trimming removed 4 bases at V and 1 base at J, with 12 bases between. Germline CDR1 is SGHTS and CDR2 is YDEGEE. This CDR3 is built from 15 residues. CDR3 sequence reads: CASSPRDLSNQPQHL. The CDR3 DNA reads as TGTGCCAGCAGCCCACGGGACCTGAGCAATCAGCCCCAGCATCTT.

This clone was picked up a small number of times. V usage is TRBV6-6 and J usage is TRBJ1-5, with D possibly matching TRBD1 (5 bases). The germline gives CDR1 MNHNY, CDR2 SVGAGI (reference sequence). V dropped 4 bases and J dropped 6 bases, with 13 bases sitting between them. The CDR3 has 14 amino acids. In DNA form, the CDR3 reads TGTGCCAGCAGTTGGGACTCGCGCACTCAGCCCCAGCATTTT. Residues: CASSWDSRTQPQHF.

This clone was recorded many times. The chain combines TRBV6-1 with TRBJ2-7; D ambiguous. CDR3 length: 15 amino acids. CDR1 and CDR2 from the germline V gene are MNHNS and SASEGT. Deletions cut 2 bases from V and 0 bases from J, with 11 bases between. The chain's CDR3 is CASSERATSSYEQYF. Written as DNA, the CDR3 is TGTGCCAGCAGTGAAAGAGCGACAAGCTCCTACGAGCAGTACTTC.

V usage is TRBV6-5 and J usage is TRBJ2-7; D unresolved. Germline CDR1 MNHEY, CDR2 SVGAGI. This CDR3 spans 15 amino acids. The V gene lost 3 bases and the J gene lost 0 bases, with 12 bases spanning the gap. Written as DNA, the CDR3 is TGTGCCAGCAGTTATTTGGTGGGTAGCTCCTACGAGCAGTACTTC. Residues: CASSYLVGSSYEQYF.

The V and J genes are TRBV6-6 and TRBJ1-1; D possibly corresponds to TRBD1 (5 bases). CDR1 and CDR2 (germline): MNHNY, SVGAGI (reference sequence). Trimming cost V 0 bases and J 1 base, with 9 bases left between them. The length of the CDR3 is 15 residues. Written as DNA, the CDR3 is TGTGCCAGCAGTTACTCGAGGGACTCGAACACTGAAGCTTTCTTT. Amino acid sequence: CASSYSRDSNTEAFF.

The chain carries TRBV11-2 and TRBJ2-7, with 8 bases lining up with TRBD1. Germline CDR1 is SGHAT and CDR2 is FQNNGV. The CDR3 length is 13 residues. V shed 5 bases, J shed 7 bases, and the junction held 7 bases outside the gene matches. In DNA, the CDR3 is TGTGCCAGCAGCCAGGACAGGGATAGGGAGCAGTACTTC. Translation gives CASSQDRDREQYF.